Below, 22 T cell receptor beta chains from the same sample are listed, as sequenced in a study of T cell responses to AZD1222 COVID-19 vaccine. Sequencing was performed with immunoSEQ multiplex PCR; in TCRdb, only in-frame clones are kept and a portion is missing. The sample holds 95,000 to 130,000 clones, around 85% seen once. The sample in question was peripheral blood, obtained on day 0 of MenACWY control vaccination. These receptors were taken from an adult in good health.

CDR3 region: CASSPRGMDTGELFF. As DNA, the CDR3 is TGCGCCAGCAGCCCCAGGGGAATGGACACCGGGGAGCTGTTTTTT. The chain recombines TRBV4-3 with TRBJ2-2, with a tentative D call TRBD1 (6 bases). The germline V gene encodes CDR1 LGHNA and CDR2 YSLEER. The V end lost 4 bases, the J end lost 3 bases, and 12 bases lay between the germline ends. This CDR3 has 15 residues.

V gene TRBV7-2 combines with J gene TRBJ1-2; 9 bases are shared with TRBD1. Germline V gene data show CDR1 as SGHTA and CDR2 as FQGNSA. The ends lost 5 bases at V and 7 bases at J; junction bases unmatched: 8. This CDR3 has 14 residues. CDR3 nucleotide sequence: TGTGCCAGCAGCAGCCGGGACAGGGTAGGTGGCTACACCTTC. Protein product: CASSSRDRVGGYTF.

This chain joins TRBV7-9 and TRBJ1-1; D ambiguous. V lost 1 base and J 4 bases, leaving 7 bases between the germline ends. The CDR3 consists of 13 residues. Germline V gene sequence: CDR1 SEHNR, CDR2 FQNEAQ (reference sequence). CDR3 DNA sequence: TGTGCCAGCAGCTTAGACCGAGGCACTGAAGCTTTCTTT. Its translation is CASSLDRGTEAFF.

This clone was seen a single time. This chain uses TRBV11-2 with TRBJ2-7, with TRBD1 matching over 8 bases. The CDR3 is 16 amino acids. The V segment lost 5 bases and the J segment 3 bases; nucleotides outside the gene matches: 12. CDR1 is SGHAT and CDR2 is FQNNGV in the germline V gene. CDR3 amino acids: CASSNFPGQVLYEQYF. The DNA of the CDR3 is TGTGCCAGCAGCAACTTCCCGGGACAGGTCCTCTACGAGCAGTACTTC.

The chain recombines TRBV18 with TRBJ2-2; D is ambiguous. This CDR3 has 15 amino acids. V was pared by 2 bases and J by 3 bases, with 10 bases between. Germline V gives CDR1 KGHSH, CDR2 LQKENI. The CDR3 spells CASSPMMWDTGELFF. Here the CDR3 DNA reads TGTGCCAGCTCACCAATGATGTGGGACACCGGGGAGCTGTTTTTT.

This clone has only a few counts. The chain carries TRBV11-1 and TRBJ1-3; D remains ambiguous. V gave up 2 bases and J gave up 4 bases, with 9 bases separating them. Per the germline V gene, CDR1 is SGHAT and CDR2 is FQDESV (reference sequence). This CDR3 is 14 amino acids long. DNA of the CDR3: TGTGCCAGCAGCTTACAGCGATACGGAAACACCATATATTTT. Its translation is CASSLQRYGNTIYF.

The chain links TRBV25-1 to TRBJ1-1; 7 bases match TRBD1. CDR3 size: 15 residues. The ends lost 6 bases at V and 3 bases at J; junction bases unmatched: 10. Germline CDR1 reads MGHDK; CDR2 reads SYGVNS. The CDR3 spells CASSLTQGQYTEAFF. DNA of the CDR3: TGTGCCAGCAGCCTCACACAGGGGCAATACACTGAAGCTTTCTTT.

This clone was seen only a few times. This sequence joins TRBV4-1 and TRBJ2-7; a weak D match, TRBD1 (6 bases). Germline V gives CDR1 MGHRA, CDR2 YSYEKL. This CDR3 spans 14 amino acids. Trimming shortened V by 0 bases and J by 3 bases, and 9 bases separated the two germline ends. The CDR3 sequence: CASSQDTGSYEQYF. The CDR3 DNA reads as TGCGCCAGCAGCCAAGATACAGGGAGCTACGAGCAGTACTTC.

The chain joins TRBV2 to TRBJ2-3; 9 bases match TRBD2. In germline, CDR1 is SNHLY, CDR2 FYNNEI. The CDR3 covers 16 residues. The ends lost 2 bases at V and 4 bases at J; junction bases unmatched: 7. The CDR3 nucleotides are TGTGCCAGCAGTGAAATAGGCGGGGGGGCATCAGATACGCAGTATTTT. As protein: CASSEIGGGASDTQYF.

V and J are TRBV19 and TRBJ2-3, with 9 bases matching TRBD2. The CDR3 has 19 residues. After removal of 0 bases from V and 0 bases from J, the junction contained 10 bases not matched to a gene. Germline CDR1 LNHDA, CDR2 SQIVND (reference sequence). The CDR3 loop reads CASSIDGGGASWSTDTQYF. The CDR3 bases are TGTGCCAGTAGTATAGATGGCGGGGGGGCCTCGTGGAGCACAGATACGCAGTATTTT.

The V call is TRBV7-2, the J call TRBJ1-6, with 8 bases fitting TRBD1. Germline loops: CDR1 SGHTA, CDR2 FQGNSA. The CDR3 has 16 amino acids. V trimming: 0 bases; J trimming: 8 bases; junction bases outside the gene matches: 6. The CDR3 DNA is TGTGCCAGCAGCTTAGCCCAGGGGGCTCAGGATTCACCCCTCCACTTT. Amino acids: CASSLAQGAQDSPLHF.

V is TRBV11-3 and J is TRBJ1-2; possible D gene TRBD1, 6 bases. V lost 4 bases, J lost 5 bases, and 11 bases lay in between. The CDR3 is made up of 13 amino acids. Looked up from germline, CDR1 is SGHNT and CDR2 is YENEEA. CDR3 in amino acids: CASSSQGKYGYTF. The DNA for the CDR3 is TGTGCCAGCAGCTCACAGGGTAAATATGGCTACACCTTC.

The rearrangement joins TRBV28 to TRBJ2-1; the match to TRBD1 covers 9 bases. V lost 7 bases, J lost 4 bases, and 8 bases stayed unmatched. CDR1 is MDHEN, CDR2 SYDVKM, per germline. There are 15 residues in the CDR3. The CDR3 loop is CASIQPGQGYNEQFF. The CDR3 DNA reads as TGTGCCAGCATTCAACCGGGACAGGGATACAATGAGCAGTTCTTC.

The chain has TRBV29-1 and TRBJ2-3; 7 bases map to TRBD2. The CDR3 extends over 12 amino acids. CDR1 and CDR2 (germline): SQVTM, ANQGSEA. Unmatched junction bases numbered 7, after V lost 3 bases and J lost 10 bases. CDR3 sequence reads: CSVDYAGDSQYF. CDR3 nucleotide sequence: TGCAGCGTTGATTACGCGGGGGATTCGCAGTATTTT.

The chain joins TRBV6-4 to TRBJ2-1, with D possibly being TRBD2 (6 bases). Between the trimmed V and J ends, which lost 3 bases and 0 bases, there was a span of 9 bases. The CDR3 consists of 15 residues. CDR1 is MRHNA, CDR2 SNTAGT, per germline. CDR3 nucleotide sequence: TGTGCCAGCAGTGATGGGGGAGGCTCCTACAATGAGCAGTTCTTC. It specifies CASSDGGGSYNEQFF.

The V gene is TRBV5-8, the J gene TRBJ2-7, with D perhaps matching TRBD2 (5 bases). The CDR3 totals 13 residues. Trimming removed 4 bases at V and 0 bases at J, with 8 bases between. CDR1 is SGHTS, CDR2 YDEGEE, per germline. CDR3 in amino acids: CASSLRGSYEQYF. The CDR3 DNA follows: TGTGCCAGCAGCCTCCGGGGCTCCTACGAGCAGTACTTC.

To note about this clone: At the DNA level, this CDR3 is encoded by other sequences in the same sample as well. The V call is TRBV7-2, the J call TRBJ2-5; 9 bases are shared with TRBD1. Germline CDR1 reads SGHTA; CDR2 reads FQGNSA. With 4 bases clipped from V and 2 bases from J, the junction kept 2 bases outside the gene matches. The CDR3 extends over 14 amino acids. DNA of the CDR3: TGTGCCAGCAGCTCGGACAGGGGTCAAGAGACCCAGTACTTC. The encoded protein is CASSSDRGQETQYF.

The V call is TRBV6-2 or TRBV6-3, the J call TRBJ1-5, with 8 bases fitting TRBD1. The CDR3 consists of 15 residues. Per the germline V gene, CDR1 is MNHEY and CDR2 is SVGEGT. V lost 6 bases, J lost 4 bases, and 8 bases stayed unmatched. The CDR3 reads CASSPTGVANQPQHF. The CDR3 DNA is TGTGCCAGCAGCCCGACAGGGGTAGCAAATCAGCCCCAGCATTTT.

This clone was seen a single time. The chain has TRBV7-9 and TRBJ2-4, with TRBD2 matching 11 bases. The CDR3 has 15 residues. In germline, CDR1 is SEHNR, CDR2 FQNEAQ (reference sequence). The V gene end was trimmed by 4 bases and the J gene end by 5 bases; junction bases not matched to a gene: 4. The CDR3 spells CASSSSGLAENIQYF. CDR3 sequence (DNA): TGTGCCAGCAGCTCCTCGGGACTAGCGGAAAACATTCAGTACTTC.

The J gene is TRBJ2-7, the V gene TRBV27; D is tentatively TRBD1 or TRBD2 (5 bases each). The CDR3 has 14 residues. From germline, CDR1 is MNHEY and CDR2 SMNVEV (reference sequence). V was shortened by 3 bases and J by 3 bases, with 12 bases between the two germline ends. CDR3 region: CASSLTGTSYEQYF. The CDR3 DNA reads TGTGCCAGCAGTTTGACCGGGACCAGCTACGAGCAGTACTTC.

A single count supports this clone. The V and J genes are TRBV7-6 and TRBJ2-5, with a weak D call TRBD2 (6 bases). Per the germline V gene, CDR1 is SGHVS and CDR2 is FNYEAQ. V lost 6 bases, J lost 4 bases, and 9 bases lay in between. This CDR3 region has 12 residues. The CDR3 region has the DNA TGTGCCAGCAGTCGGGACTTAGAGACCCAGTACTTC. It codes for CASSRDLETQYF.

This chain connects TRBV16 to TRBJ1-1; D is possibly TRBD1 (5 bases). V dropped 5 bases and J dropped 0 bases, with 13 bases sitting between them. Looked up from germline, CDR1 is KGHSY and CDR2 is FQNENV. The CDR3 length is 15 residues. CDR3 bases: TGTGCCAGCAGCTCCCCGACAGAGCTGAACACTGAAGCTTTCTTT. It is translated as CASSSPTELNTEAFF.